The clone carrying this TCR beta chain was counted a few times. The sample comes from a study of T-cell memory formation after mild COVID-19. From 5'RACE with constant-segment primers came TCR alpha and TCR beta cDNA libraries that carried sample barcodes and UMIs. TCRdb redid the calling of the 5' RACE reads with MiXCR, one entry per CDR3 protein. The repertoire holds 280,000 or so distinct CDR3 sequences, with roughly 8% as singletons. The CDR3 sequence is 15 residues long. Germline CDR1 MDHEN, CDR2 SYDVKM. V was clipped by 4 bases and J by 0 bases; unmatched bases: 4. The rearrangement uses TRBV28 and TRBJ2-3; 7 bases align to TRBD2. The receptor comes from a man younger than 35 who had mild COVID-19 (a few samples of this study predate the infection). Cell type and time point are not known. Sample: PBMCs or a T cell subset sorted from them (not recorded which). As DNA, the CDR3 is TGTGCCAGCAGTTCACCAGCGGGGAGCACAGATACGCAGTATTTT. As protein: CASSSPAGSTDTQYF.